This T cell receptor (beta chain) appears in the sequencing data of a study of blood T cell repertoires in COVID-19. Whole-study context: The United States, Italy and Spain supplied acute and convalescent COVID-19 samples. PBMCs, B-cell-depleted T cells, or T cells were the source of the cDNA or gDNA that made up the material.

Original processing notes: Cell counts per sample came from amplifying reference gene primers. The data were produced by immunoSEQ multiplex PCR, yet TCRdb's version contains in-frame clones alone and is incomplete. V, J and clone size derive from that table, while D and trimming were established from the DNA sequence. The sample comprises about 70,000 clones, about 89% of which are singletons, and around 12% rests with the top ten. This receptor was taken from a woman aged 55-75 years with acute or convalescent COVID-19. Sample: peripheral blood.

The CDR3 DNA sequence: TGTGCCAGCAGCTTGGAGGGGCACCAGGGAGGCTACACCTTC. Its protein is CASSLEGHQGGYTF. J is TRBJ1-2 and V is TRBV5-4, with D possibly TRBD1 on 5 matching bases. The CDR3 sequence is 14 residues long. Trimming left V 0 bases short and J 8 bases short, with 14 bases between. CDR1 is SGHNT and CDR2 is YYREEE in the germline V gene (reference sequence).